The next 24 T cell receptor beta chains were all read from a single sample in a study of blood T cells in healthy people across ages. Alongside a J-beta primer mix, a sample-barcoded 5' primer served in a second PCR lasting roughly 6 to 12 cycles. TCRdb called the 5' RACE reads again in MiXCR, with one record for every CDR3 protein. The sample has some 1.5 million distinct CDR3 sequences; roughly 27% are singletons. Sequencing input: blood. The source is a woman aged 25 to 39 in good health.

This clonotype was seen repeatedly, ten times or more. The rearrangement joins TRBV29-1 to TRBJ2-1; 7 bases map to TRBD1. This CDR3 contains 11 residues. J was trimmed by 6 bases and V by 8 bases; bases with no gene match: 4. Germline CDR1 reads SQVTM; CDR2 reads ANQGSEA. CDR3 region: CSLTGVNEQFF. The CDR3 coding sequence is TGCAGCTTAACAGGGGTCAATGAGCAGTTCTTC.

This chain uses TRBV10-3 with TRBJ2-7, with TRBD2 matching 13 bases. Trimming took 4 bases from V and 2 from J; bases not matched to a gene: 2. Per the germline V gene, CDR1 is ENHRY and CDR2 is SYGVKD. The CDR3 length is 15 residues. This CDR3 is CAISGGTSGTYEQYF. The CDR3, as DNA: TGTGCCATCAGTGGTGGGACTAGCGGGACCTACGAGCAGTACTTC.

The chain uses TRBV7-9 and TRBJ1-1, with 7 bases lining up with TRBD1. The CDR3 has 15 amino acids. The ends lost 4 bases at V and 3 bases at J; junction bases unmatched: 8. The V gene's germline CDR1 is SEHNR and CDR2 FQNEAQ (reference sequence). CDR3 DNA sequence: TGTGCCAGCAGCTCGGGAGCACAGGGGTACACTGAAGCTTTCTTT. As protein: CASSSGAQGYTEAFF.

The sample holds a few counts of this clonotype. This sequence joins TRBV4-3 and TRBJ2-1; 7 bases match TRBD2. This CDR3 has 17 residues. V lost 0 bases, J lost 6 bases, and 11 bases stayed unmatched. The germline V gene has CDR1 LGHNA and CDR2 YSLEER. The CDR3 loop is CASSQEGGRNSVNEQFF. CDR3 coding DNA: TGCGCCAGCAGCCAAGAGGGCGGGAGAAATTCGGTCAATGAGCAGTTCTTC.

The CDR3 is CSAGLPGTANEQFF. In DNA form, the CDR3 reads TGCAGTGCTGGCCTCCCCGGGACCGCAAATGAGCAGTTCTTC. The chain links TRBV20-1 to TRBJ2-1; D may correspond to TRBD1 or TRBD2 (5 bases each). This CDR3 is built from 14 residues. Between the trimmed V and J ends, which lost 5 bases and 7 bases, there was a span of 18 bases. Germline CDR1 DFQATT, CDR2 SNEGSKA (reference sequence).

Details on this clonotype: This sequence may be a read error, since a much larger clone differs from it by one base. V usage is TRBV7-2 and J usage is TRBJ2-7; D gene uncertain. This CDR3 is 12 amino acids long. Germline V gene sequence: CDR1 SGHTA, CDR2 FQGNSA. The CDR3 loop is CANSLTSREQYF. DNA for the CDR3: TGTGCCAACAGCTTAACGTCCCGCGAGCAGTACTTC.

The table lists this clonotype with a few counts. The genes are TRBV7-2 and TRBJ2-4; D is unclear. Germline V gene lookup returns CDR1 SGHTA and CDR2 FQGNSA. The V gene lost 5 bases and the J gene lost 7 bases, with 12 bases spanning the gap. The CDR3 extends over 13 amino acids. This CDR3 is CASSLATRNIQYF. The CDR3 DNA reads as TGTGCCAGCAGCCTCGCAACCAGGAACATTCAGTACTTC.

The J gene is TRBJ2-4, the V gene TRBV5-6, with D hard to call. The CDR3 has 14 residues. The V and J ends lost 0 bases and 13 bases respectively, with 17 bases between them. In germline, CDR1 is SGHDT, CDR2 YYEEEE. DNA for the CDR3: TGTGCCAGCAGCTTGGGGCGTGCGTGGAATGAGCAGTACTTC. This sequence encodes CASSLGRAWNEQYF.

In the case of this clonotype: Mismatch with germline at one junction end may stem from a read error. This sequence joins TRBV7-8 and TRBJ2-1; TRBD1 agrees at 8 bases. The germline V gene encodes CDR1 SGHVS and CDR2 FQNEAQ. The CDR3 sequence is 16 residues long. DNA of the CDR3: TGTGCCGGCAGCCCGAGATGGACAGGGCTAAACAATGAGCAGTTCTTC. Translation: CAGSPRWTGLNNEQFF.

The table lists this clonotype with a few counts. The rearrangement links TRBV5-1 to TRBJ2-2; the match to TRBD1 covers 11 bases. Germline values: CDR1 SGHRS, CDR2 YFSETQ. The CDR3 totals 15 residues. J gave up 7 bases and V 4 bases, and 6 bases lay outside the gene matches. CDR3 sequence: CASSPDRGPGGELFF. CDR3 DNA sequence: TGCGCCAGCAGCCCGGACAGGGGGCCGGGCGGGGAGCTGTTTTTT.

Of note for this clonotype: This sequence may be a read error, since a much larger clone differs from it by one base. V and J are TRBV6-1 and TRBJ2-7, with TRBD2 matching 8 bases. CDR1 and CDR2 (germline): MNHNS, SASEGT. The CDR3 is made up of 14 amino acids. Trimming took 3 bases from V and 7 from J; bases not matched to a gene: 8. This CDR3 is CASSDRGGYNEQYF. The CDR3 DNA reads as TGTGCCAGCAGTGACCGGGGGGGTTACAATGAGCAGTACTTC.

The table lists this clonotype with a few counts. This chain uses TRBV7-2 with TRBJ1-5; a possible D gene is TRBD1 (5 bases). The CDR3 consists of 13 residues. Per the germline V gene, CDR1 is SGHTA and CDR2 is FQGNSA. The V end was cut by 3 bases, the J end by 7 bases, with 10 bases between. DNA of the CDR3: TGTGCCAGCAGCTTCCTCAGGGACCAGCCCCAGCATTTT. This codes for CASSFLRDQPQHF.

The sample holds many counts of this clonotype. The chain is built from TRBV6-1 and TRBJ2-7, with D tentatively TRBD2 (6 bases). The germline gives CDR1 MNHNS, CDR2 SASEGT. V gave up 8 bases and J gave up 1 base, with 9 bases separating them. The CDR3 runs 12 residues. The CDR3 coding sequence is TGTGCCAGCCTGGGGGGTTCCTACGAGCAGTACTTC. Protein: CASLGGSYEQYF.

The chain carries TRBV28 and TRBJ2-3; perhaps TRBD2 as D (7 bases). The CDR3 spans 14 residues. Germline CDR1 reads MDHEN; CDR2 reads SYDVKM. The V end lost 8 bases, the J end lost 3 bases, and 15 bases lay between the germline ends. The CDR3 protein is CASRGGGETDTQYF. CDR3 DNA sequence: TGTGCCAGCCGAGGGGGGGGTGAGACAGATACGCAGTATTTT.

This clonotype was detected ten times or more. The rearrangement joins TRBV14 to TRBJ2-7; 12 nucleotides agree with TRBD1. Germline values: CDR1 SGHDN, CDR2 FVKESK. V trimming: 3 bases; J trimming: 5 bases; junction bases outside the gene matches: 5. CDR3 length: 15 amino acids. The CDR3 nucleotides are TGTGCCAGCAGCCAGGGACAGGGGGCGTTGCACGAGCAGTACTTC. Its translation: CASSQGQGALHEQYF. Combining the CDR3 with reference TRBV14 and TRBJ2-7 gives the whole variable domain EAGVTQFPSHSVIEKGQTVTLRCDPISGHDNLYWYRRVMGKEIKFLLHFVKESKQDESGMPNNRFLAERTGGTYSTLKVQPAELEDSGVYFCASSQGQGALHEQYFGPGTRLTVT.

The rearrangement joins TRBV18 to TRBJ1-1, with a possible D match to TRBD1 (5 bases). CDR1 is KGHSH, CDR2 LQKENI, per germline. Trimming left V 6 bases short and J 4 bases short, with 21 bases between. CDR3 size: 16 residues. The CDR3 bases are TGTGCCAGCTCCCCCGAAGCCGGGGCAGGTGGCACTGAAGCTTTCTTT. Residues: CASSPEAGAGGTEAFF.

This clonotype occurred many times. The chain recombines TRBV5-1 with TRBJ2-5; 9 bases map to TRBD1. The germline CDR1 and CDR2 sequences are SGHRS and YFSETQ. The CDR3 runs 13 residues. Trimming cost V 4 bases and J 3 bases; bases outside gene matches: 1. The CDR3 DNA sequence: TGCGCCAGCAGCAGACAGGGGGAAGAGACCCAGTACTTC. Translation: CASSRQGEETQYF.

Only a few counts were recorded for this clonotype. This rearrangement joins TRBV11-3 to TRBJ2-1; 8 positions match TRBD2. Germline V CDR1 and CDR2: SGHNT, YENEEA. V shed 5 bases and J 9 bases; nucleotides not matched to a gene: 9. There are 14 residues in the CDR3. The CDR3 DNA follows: TGTGCCAGCAGCCCCGCTGGTAGCGGGGTTGAGCAGTTCTTC. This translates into CASSPAGSGVEQFF.

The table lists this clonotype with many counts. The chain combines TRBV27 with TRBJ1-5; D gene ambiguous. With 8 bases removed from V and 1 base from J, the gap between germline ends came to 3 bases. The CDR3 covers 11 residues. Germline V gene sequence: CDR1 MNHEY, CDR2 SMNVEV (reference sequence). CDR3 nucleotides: TGTGCCAGCGGGAGCAATCAGCCCCAGCATTTT. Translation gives CASGSNQPQHF.

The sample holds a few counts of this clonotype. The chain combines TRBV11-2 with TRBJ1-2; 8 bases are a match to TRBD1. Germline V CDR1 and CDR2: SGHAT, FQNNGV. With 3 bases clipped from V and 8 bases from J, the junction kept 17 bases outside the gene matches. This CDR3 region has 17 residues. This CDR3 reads CASSFQLRGQGRGGYTF. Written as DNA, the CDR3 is TGTGCCAGCAGCTTTCAATTAAGAGGACAGGGCCGGGGAGGCTACACCTTC.

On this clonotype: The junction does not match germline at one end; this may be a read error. CDR3 sequence: CAGSLDGGGTEAFF. The DNA of the CDR3 is TGTGCCGGCAGTTTGGACGGGGGCGGCACTGAAGCTTTCTTT. V usage is TRBV12-3 or TRBV12-4 and J usage is TRBJ1-1, with D perhaps TRBD1 (6 bases). CDR3 length: 14 residues.

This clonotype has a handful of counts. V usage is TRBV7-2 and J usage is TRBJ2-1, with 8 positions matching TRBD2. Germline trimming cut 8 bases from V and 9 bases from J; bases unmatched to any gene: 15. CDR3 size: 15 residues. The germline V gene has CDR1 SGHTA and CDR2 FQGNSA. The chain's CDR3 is CASLKPGGGMGEQFF. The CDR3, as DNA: TGTGCCAGCCTAAAACCGGGAGGGGGAATGGGTGAGCAGTTCTTC.

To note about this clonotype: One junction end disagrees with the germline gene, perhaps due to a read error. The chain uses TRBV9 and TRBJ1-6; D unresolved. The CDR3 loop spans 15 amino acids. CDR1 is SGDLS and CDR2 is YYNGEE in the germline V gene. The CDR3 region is CASSVDRGVGSPPHF. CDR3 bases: TGTGCCAGCAGCGTAGATCGGGGAGTCGGGTCACCCCCCCACTTT.

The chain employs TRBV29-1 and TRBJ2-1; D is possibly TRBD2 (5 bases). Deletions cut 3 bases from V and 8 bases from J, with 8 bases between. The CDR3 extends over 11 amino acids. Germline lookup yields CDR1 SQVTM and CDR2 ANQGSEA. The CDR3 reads CSVERAYEQFF. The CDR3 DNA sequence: TGCAGCGTTGAGAGGGCGTATGAGCAGTTCTTC.